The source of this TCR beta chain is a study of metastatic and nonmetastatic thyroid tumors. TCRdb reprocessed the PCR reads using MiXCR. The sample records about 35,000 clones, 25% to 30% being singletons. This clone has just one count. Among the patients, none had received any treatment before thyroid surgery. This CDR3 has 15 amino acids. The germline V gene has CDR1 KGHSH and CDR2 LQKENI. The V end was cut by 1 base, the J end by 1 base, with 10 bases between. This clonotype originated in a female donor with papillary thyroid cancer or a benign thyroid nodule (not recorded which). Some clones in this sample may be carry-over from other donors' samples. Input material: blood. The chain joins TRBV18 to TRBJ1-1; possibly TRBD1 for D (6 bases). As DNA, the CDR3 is TGTGCCAGCTCACCACGGGACAACCGGAACACTGAAGCTTTCTTT. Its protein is CASSPRDNRNTEAFF. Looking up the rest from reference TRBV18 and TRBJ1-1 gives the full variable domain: NAGVMQNPRHLVRRRGQEARLRCSPMKGHSHVYWYRQLPEEGLKFMVYLQKENIIDESGMPKERFSAEFPKEGPSILRIQQVVRGDSAAYFCASSPRDNRNTEAFFGQGTRLTVV.